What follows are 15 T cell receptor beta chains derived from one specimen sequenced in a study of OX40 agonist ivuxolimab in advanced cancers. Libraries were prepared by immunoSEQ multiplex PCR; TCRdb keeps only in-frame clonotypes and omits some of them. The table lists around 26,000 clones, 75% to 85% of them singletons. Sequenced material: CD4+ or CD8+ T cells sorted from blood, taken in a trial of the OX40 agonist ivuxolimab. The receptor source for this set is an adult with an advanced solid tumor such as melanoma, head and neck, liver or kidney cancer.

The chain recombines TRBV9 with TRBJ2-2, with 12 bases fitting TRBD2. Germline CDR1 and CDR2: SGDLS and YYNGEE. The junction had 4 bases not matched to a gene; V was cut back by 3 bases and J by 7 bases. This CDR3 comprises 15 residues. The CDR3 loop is CASSATSGSVGELFF. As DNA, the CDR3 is TGTGCCAGCAGCGCGACTAGCGGGAGCGTCGGGGAGCTGTTTTTT. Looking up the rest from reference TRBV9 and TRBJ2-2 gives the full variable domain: DSGVTQTPKHLITATGQRVTLRCSPRSGDLSVYWYQQSLDQGLQFLIQYYNGEERAKGNILERFSAQQFPDLHSELNLSSLELGDSALYFCASSATSGSVGELFFGEGSRLTVL.

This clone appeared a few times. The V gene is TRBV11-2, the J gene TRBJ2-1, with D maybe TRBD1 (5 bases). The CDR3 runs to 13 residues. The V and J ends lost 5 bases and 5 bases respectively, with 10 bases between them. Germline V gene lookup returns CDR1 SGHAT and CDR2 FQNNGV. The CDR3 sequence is CASSTTAHNEQFF. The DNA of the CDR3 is TGTGCCAGCAGCACGACAGCTCACAATGAGCAGTTCTTC. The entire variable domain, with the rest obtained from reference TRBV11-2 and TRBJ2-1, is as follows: EAGVAQSPRYKIIEKRQSVAFWCNPISGHATLYWYQQILGQGPKLLIQFQNNGVVDDSQLPKDRFSAERLKGVDSTLKIQPAKLEDSAVYLCASSTTAHNEQFFGPGTRLTVL.

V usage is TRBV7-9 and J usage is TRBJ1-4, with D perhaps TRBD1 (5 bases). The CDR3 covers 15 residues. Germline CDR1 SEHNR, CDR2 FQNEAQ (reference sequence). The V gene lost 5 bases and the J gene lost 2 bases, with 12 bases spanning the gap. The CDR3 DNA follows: TGTGCCAGCAGCGAAGACAGTATGACTAATGAAAAACTGTTTTTT. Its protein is CASSEDSMTNEKLFF.

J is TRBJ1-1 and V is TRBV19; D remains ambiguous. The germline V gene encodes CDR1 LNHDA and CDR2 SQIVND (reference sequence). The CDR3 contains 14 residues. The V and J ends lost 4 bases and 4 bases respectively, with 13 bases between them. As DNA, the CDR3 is TGTGCCAGTAGTACCACGAGCATGTTCACTGAAGCTTTCTTT. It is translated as CASSTTSMFTEAFF.

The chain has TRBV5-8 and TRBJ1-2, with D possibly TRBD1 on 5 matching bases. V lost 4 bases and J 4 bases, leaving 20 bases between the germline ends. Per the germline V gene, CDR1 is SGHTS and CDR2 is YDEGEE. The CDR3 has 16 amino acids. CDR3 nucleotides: TGTGCCAGCAGCCCCCCGGTTGGGGGACGGGGCTATGGCTACACCTTC. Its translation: CASSPPVGGRGYGYTF.

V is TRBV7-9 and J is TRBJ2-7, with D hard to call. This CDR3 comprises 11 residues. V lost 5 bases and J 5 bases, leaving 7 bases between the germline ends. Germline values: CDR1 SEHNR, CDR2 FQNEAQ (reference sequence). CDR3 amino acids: CASSLRDEQYF. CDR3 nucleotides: TGTGCCAGCAGCCTTCGGGACGAGCAGTACTTC.

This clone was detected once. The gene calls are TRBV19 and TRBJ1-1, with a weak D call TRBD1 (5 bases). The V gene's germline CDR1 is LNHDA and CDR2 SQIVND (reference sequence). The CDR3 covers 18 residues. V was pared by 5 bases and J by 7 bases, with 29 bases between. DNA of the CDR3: TGTGCCAGTAGTGTCATATCCCCTTCAGGGTCCCAGGGTGGTGAAGCTTTCTTT. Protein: CASSVISPSGSQGGEAFF.

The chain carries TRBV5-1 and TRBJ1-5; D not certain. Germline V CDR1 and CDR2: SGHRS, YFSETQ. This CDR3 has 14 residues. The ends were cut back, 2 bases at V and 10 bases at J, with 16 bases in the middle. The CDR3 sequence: CASSLEGPNDPQHF. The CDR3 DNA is TGCGCCAGCAGCTTAGAGGGCCCCAATGATCCCCAGCATTTT. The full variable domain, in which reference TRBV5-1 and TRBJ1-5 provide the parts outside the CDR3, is KAGVTQTPRYLIKTRGQQVTLSCSPISGHRSVSWYQQTPGQGLQFLFEYFSETQRNKGNFPGRFSGRQFSNSRSEMNVSTLELGDSALYLCASSLEGPNDPQHFGDGTRLSIL.

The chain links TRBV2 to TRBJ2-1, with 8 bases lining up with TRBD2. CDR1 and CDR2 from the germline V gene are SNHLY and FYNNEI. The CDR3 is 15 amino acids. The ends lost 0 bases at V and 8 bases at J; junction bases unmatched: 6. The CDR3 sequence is CASSEARLAIDEQFF. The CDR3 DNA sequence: TGTGCCAGCAGTGAAGCCCGACTAGCGATAGATGAGCAGTTCTTC.

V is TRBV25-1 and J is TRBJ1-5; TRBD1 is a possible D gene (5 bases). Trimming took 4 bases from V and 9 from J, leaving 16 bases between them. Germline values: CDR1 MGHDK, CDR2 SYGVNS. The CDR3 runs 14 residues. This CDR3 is CASSARDGIRPQHF. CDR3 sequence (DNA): TGTGCCAGCAGTGCTAGGGACGGCATAAGGCCCCAGCATTTT.

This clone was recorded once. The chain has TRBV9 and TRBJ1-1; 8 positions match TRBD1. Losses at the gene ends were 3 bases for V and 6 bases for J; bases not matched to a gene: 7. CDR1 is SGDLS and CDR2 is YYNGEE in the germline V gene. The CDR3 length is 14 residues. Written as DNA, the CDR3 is TGTGCCAGCAGCGCGACCCAGGGGGCCGCTGAAGCTTTCTTT. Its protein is CASSATQGAAEAFF.

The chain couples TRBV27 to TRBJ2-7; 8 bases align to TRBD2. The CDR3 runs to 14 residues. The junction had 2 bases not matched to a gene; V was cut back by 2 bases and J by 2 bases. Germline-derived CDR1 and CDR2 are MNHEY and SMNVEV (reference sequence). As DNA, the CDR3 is TGTGCCAGCAGTTTACCCGGGAGGGCCTACGAGCAGTACTTC. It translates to CASSLPGRAYEQYF.

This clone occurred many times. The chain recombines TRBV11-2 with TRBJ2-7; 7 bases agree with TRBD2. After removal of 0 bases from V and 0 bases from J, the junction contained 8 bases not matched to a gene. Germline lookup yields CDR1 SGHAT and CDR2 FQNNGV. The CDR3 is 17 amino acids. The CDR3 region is CASSLDVFQRGSYEQYF. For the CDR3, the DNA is TGTGCCAGCAGCTTAGACGTTTTCCAGCGGGGCTCCTACGAGCAGTACTTC.

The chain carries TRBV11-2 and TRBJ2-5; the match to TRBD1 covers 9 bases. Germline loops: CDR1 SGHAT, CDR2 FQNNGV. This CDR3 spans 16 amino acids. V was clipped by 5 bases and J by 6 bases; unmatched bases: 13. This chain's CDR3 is CASSRAPGQGVQTQYF. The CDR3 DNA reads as TGTGCCAGCAGCCGAGCTCCGGGACAGGGAGTACAGACCCAGTACTTC. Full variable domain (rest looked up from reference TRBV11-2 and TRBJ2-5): EAGVAQSPRYKIIEKRQSVAFWCNPISGHATLYWYQQILGQGPKLLIQFQNNGVVDDSQLPKDRFSAERLKGVDSTLKIQPAKLEDSAVYLCASSRAPGQGVQTQYFGPGTRLLVL.

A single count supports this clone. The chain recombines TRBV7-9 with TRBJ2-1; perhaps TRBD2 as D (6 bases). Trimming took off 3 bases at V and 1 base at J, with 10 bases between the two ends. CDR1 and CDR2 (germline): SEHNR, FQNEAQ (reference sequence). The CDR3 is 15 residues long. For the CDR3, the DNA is TGTGCCAGCAGCTTTCGGCTAGCGTCCTACAATGAGCAGTTCTTC. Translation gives CASSFRLASYNEQFF.